These 11 T cell receptor beta chains were sequenced from one sample in a study of T cell responses to AZD1222 COVID-19 vaccine. This table comes from immunoSEQ multiplex PCR, and its TCRdb copy is limited to in-frame clones, with some not included. Among about 150,000 clones listed, about 92% were seen once. The input for sequencing was peripheral blood, taken on day 0 of AZD1222 vaccination. The receptors originated from an adult in good health.

The chain recombines TRBV5-5 with TRBJ2-6; D remains unclear. V was trimmed by 4 bases and J by 1 base, leaving 9 bases between them. The CDR3 runs 15 residues. Germline-derived CDR1 and CDR2 are SGHKS and YYEKEE (reference sequence). DNA for the CDR3: TGTGCCAGCAGCAAAGGTTTTTCTGGGGCCAACGTCCTGACTTTC. The encoded protein is CASSKGFSGANVLTF.

The chain employs TRBV5-1 and TRBJ1-2; the D is unclear. The V and J ends lost 4 bases and 4 bases respectively, with 14 bases between them. Per germline, CDR1 SGHRS and CDR2 YFSETQ. The CDR3 extends over 14 amino acids. The CDR3 spells CASSPLQQFYGYTF. The DNA for the CDR3 is TGCGCCAGCAGCCCCTTACAACAGTTCTATGGCTACACCTTC.

The chain has TRBV19 and TRBJ2-6, with no clear D. The germline V gene has CDR1 LNHDA and CDR2 SQIVND (reference sequence). This CDR3 region has 15 residues. V gave up 1 base and J gave up 4 bases, with 8 bases separating them. As DNA, the CDR3 is TGTGCCAGTAGTATAGGGGGTGCAGGGGCCAACGTCCTGACTTTC. Amino acids: CASSIGGAGANVLTF.

V is TRBV4-2 and J is TRBJ1-1; D not resolved. Germline CDR1 LGHNA, CDR2 YNFKEQ. This CDR3 comprises 13 residues. The V gene lost 5 bases and the J gene lost 0 bases, with 7 bases spanning the gap. Here the CDR3 DNA reads TGTGCCAGCAGCGGCCCGATGAACACTGAAGCTTTCTTT. It specifies CASSGPMNTEAFF.

Only one count was recorded for this clone. The V and J genes are TRBV6-5 and TRBJ2-7; D perhaps matches TRBD1 (5 bases). Trimming removed 10 bases at V and 6 bases at J, with 19 bases between. Germline loops: CDR1 MNHEY, CDR2 SVGAGI. The length of the CDR3 is 13 residues. CDR3 nucleotide sequence: TGTGCCACCCGGACACCCGTTGTGGGCGAGCAGTACTTC. It yields the protein CATRTPVVGEQYF.

This clone was found once. The CDR3 DNA reads TGTGCCAGCAGCCAAGGGGTAGGGTCTGGCTACACCTTC. Its translation: CASSQGVGSGYTF. The chain uses TRBV3-1 (or the pseudogene TRBV3-2) and TRBJ1-2; D not certain. The V and J ends lost 1 base and 7 bases respectively, with 10 bases between them. Germline assignment: CDR1 LGHDT and CDR2 YNNKEL (reference sequence). The CDR3 totals 13 residues.

The chain uses TRBV7-2 and TRBJ1-2, with TRBD1 identical over 10 bases. Germline CDR1 reads SGHTA; CDR2 reads FQGNSA. This CDR3 has 17 amino acids. The junction had 8 bases not matched to a gene; V was cut back by 3 bases and J by 1 base. CDR3 in amino acids: CASSLGTGVRINYGYTF. The CDR3 DNA follows: TGTGCCAGCAGCTTGGGGACAGGGGTCCGAATTAACTATGGCTACACCTTC.

J is TRBJ2-7 and V is TRBV7-9, with 9 bases fitting TRBD1. Germline V gene lookup returns CDR1 SEHNR and CDR2 FQNEAQ (reference sequence). V trimming: 5 bases; J trimming: 0 bases; junction bases outside the gene matches: 8. The CDR3 is made up of 16 amino acids. Here the CDR3 reads CASSPDRGGSSYEQYF. For the CDR3, the DNA is TGTGCCAGCAGCCCAGACAGGGGGGGAAGCTCCTACGAGCAGTACTTC.

The chain combines TRBV27 with TRBJ2-7; 9 nucleotides line up with TRBD1. Germline assignment: CDR1 MNHEY and CDR2 SMNVEV (reference sequence). J lost 9 bases, V lost 3 bases, and 12 bases had no gene match. The CDR3 runs to 15 residues. Here the CDR3 reads CASSFYGQGTDAQYF. The CDR3 region has the DNA TGTGCCAGCAGTTTTTATGGACAGGGGACCGATGCGCAGTACTTC.

The chain combines TRBV27 with TRBJ2-1, with D hard to call. V was clipped by 8 bases and J by 9 bases, with 14 bases between them. There are 12 residues in the CDR3. From germline, CDR1 is MNHEY and CDR2 SMNVEV (reference sequence). The CDR3 protein is CASGFVIGEQFF. CDR3 in DNA: TGTGCCAGCGGCTTCGTCATCGGTGAGCAGTTCTTC.

In its sample, this clone was seen once. The chain joins TRBV6-5 to TRBJ2-3, with D hard to call. Between the trimmed V and J ends, which lost 6 bases and 3 bases, there was a span of 16 bases. Germline lookup yields CDR1 MNHEY and CDR2 SVGAGI. CDR3 size: 15 residues. The CDR3 bases are TGTGCCAGCAGGGTCTTGGAGTTGGGGACAGATACGCAGTATTTT. This translates into CASRVLELGTDTQYF.